Listed here are 22 T cell receptor beta chains from one sample, sequenced in a study of radiation and T cells in renal cell carcinoma. The time point here: blood 4 weeks post-SBRT, at nephrectomy. Treatment described: 15 Gy SBRT to primary tumor, nephrectomy 4 weeks later. This table comes from immunoSEQ multiplex PCR, and its TCRdb copy is limited to in-frame clones, with some not included. Of 50,000 to 65,000 clones listed, 60% to 85% were seen once; the top ten hold around 6.8%. The material sequenced was blood, taken from a patient whose treatment included radiotherapy and nephrectomy. These receptors all stem from a man in his 60s with renal cell carcinoma.

This chain links TRBV7-9 with TRBJ2-7, with 9 bases aligning to TRBD1. CDR3 length equals 15 residues. After removal of 0 bases from V and 5 bases from J, the junction contained 5 bases not matched to a gene. Germline V gives CDR1 SEHNR, CDR2 FQNEAQ (reference sequence). The CDR3: CASSLAIGDRDEQYV. CDR3 DNA sequence: TGTGCCAGCAGCTTAGCGATAGGGGACAGGGACGAGCAGTACGTC.

This sequence joins TRBV7-9 and TRBJ1-2; TRBD1 agrees at 9 bases. The germline CDR1 and CDR2 sequences are SEHNR and FQNEAQ (reference sequence). The CDR3 length is 14 residues. V dropped 3 bases and J dropped 8; count of bases not matched to a gene: 7. CDR3 in DNA: TGTGCCAGCAGCTTGACAGGGGGGTTCGTCGGCTACACCTTC. The encoded protein is CASSLTGGFVGYTF.

V and J are TRBV6-5 and TRBJ2-5; no reliable D call. The CDR3 is made up of 15 amino acids. Trimming shortened V by 0 bases and J by 3 bases, and 11 bases separated the two germline ends. The germline gives CDR1 MNHEY, CDR2 SVGAGI. Here the CDR3 reads CASSYSYKREETQYF. CDR3 coding DNA: TGTGCCAGCAGTTACTCGTACAAGCGAGAAGAGACCCAGTACTTC.

The chain joins TRBV2 to TRBJ2-5; 7 bases line up with TRBD2. This CDR3 contains 17 residues. Germline CDR1 reads SNHLY; CDR2 reads FYNNEI. V dropped 3 bases and J dropped 1; count of bases not matched to a gene: 11. The CDR3 protein is CASSDRLAEVGQETQYF. The CDR3 DNA sequence: TGTGCCAGCAGTGATCGGCTAGCGGAGGTGGGCCAAGAGACCCAGTACTTC.

This clone was detected only once. V gene TRBV10-3 combines with J gene TRBJ1-1, with unresolved D. Germline V gene lookup returns CDR1 ENHRY and CDR2 SYGVKD. This CDR3 comprises 14 residues. Trimming pared 4 bases from V and 1 base from J, leaving 10 bases between. CDR3 DNA sequence: TGTGCCATCAGTGGTGAAAGGGCGAACACTGAAGCTTTCTTT. Translating gives CAISGERANTEAFF.

V is TRBV2 and J is TRBJ1-3; 8 positions match TRBD1. Per germline, CDR1 SNHLY and CDR2 FYNNEI. V lost 7 bases, J lost 4 bases, and 12 bases stayed unmatched. This CDR3 is 16 amino acids long. This chain's CDR3 is CASTALRTGTGNTIYF. As DNA, the CDR3 is TGTGCCAGCACTGCGCTTCGGACAGGGACGGGAAACACCATATATTTT.

V gene TRBV7-9 combines with J gene TRBJ2-3, with D perhaps TRBD2 (6 bases). The CDR3 consists of 17 residues. V was trimmed by 7 bases and J by 0 bases, leaving 20 bases between them. Germline V gives CDR1 SEHNR, CDR2 FQNEAQ (reference sequence). CDR3 in amino acids: CASTPGSAGVSTDTQYF. For the CDR3, the DNA is TGTGCCAGCACCCCTGGGTCAGCGGGCGTTAGCACAGATACGCAGTATTTT.

A word on this clone: The CDR3 does not close with the conserved phenylalanine or tryptophan, likely indicating a read error. V gene TRBV7-2 combines with J gene TRBJ1-2; no clear D gene. CDR3 length equals 14 residues. Germline CDR1 reads SGHTA; CDR2 reads FQGNSA. Trimming cost V 1 base and J 2 bases, with 8 bases left between them. The CDR3 loop is CASSLEGYNYGYTL. The CDR3 region has the DNA TGTGCCAGCAGCTTAGAGGGATACAACTATGGCTACACCCTC.

The DNA of the CDR3 is TGTGCCAGCAGCCCAAATAGCGGGAGTTCCTACAATGAGCAGTTCTTC. Its translation: CASSPNSGSSYNEQFF. The V gene is TRBV5-4, the J gene TRBJ2-1; 9 positions agree with TRBD2. CDR1 is SGHNT and CDR2 is YYREEE in the germline V gene (reference sequence). Losses at the gene ends were 4 bases for V and 1 base for J; bases not matched to a gene: 6. This CDR3 contains 16 residues.

This sequence joins TRBV13 and TRBJ2-7; TRBD1 aligns across 9 bases. The CDR3 length is 13 residues. Germline V gene sequence: CDR1 PRHDT, CDR2 FYEKMQ (reference sequence). The J segment lost 3 bases and the V segment lost 9 bases, leaving 6 bases of the junction unmatched. CDR3 loop: CARSGQGCYEQYV. In nucleotides, the CDR3 is TGTGCCAGGTCGGGACAGGGCTGCTACGAGCAGTACGTC.

V gene TRBV7-2 combines with J gene TRBJ2-7; no definite D call. Trimming stripped 5 bases from V and 0 bases from J, with 17 bases between. CDR3 length equals 16 residues. Per the germline V gene, CDR1 is SGHTA and CDR2 is FQGNSA. CDR3 DNA sequence: TGTGCCAGCAGCCTACAATCCGCCCAAAGCTCCTACGAGCAGTACTTC. It specifies CASSLQSAQSSYEQYF.

This clone was found once. The genes are TRBV6-1 and TRBJ2-7; no definite D call. CDR1 is MNHNS and CDR2 is SASEGT in the germline V gene. The ends were cut back, 3 bases at V and 3 bases at J, with 12 bases in the middle. The CDR3 is 14 residues long. CDR3 sequence: CASSDPSYDYEQYF. In DNA form, the CDR3 reads TGTGCCAGCAGTGACCCCTCCTACGACTACGAGCAGTACTTC.

Points on this clone: Other DNA sequences in the same sample also yield this CDR3. The rearrangement links TRBV10-3 to TRBJ1-2, with a tentative D call TRBD1 (5 bases). Trimming stripped 8 bases from V and 6 bases from J, with 10 bases between. The CDR3 is 11 amino acids. Germline lookup yields CDR1 ENHRY and CDR2 SYGVKD. The CDR3, as DNA: TGTGCCATCGGGGGGGGAGATGGCTACACCTTC. This codes for CAIGGGDGYTF.

The V gene is TRBV9, the J gene TRBJ2-2; D gene uncertain. Germline V gives CDR1 SGDLS, CDR2 YYNGEE. The CDR3 is 15 residues long. V was pared by 0 bases and J by 3 bases, with 9 bases between. CDR3 sequence: CASSVVGGDTGELFF. DNA for the CDR3: TGTGCCAGCAGCGTAGTGGGTGGAGACACCGGGGAGCTGTTTTTT.

The chain recombines TRBV30 with TRBJ2-7, with 7 positions matching TRBD1. The germline gives CDR1 GTSNPN, CDR2 SVGIG (reference sequence). V shed 5 bases and J 2 bases; nucleotides not matched to a gene: 6. The CDR3 consists of 13 residues. CDR3 DNA: TGTGCCTGGGCGCTTGGGACAGCCTACGAGCAGTACTTC. Residues: CAWALGTAYEQYF.

The rearrangement joins TRBV11-3 to TRBJ1-1; 9 bases match TRBD1. CDR3 length: 15 residues. With 6 bases clipped from V and 4 bases from J, the junction kept 9 bases outside the gene matches. CDR1 and CDR2 from the germline V gene are SGHNT and YENEEA. CDR3 sequence (DNA): TGTGCCAGCAGATACTACAGGGGGCCGGGCACTGAAGCTTTCTTT. This translates into CASRYYRGPGTEAFF.

The gene calls are TRBV9 and TRBJ2-3; D gene uncertain. Germline V gives CDR1 SGDLS, CDR2 YYNGEE. The V end was cut by 4 bases, the J end by 2 bases, with 14 bases between. CDR3 length: 15 amino acids. The CDR3 DNA is TGTGCCAGCAGCCTCCGTGCGACACTCACAGATACGCAGTATTTT. Protein: CASSLRATLTDTQYF.

CDR3 sequence (DNA): TGTGCCTGGAGTGGTACCATGAACACTGAAGCTTTCTTT. It specifies CAWSGTMNTEAFF. The rearrangement links TRBV30 to TRBJ1-1, with no clear D. The ends were cut back, 1 base at V and 0 bases at J, with 6 bases in the middle. CDR1 and CDR2 (germline): GTSNPN, SVGIG (reference sequence). The CDR3 is 13 residues long. Full variable domain (rest looked up from reference TRBV30 and TRBJ1-1): SQTIHQWPATLVQPVGSPLSLECTVEGTSNPNLYWYRQAAGRGLQLLFYSVGIGQISSEVPQNLSASRPQDRQFILSSKKLLLSDSGFYLCAWSGTMNTEAFFGQGTRLTVV.

This clone came up once. The chain joins TRBV5-4 to TRBJ1-2, with D tentatively TRBD1 (5 bases). Germline loops: CDR1 SGHNT, CDR2 YYREEE (reference sequence). This CDR3 spans 13 amino acids. V was pared by 0 bases and J by 2 bases, with 5 bases between. CDR3 nucleotides: TGTGCCAGCAGCTTGGGACAGAACTATGGCTACACCTTC. As protein: CASSLGQNYGYTF.

The gene calls are TRBV2 and TRBJ2-7; 7 bases map to TRBD2. This CDR3 is built from 14 residues. The germline CDR1 and CDR2 sequences are SNHLY and FYNNEI. V shed 7 bases, J shed 3 bases, and the junction held 9 bases outside the gene matches. DNA of the CDR3: TGTGCCAGCACTAGAACGGCGGGGGACTACGAGCAGTACTTC. Translation gives CASTRTAGDYEQYF.

This clone appeared once. The V gene is TRBV11-3, the J gene TRBJ2-1; TRBD2 matches at 11 bases. Trimming at V came to 2 bases and at J to 4 bases, leaving 1 base not matched to a gene. The CDR3 has 15 amino acids. Germline values: CDR1 SGHNT, CDR2 YENEEA. The CDR3 nucleotides are TGTGCCAGCAGCTTATTAGCGGGGGGGTACAATGAGCAGTTCTTC. Translating gives CASSLLAGGYNEQFF.

The J gene is TRBJ1-4, the V gene TRBV11-3; unclear D gene. Germline V gives CDR1 SGHNT, CDR2 YENEEA. The CDR3 has 14 amino acids. V shed 5 bases and J shed 3 bases, with 10 bases lying between them. The CDR3, as DNA: TGTGCCAGCAGCCAGAAGCCGTCTAATGAAAAACTGTTTTTT. Amino acid sequence: CASSQKPSNEKLFF.